These T cell receptor beta chains were read from a single sample in a study of blood T cell repertoires in COVID-19. Clones were read by immunoSEQ multiplex PCR, and TCRdb kept only the in-frame ones, dropping some. The table records about 210,000 clones, 85% to 90% of them present only once. The sample consisted of peripheral blood. Source of these receptors: a man aged 55 to 70 who had recovered from COVID-19. Each CDR3 is given with its conserved first and last residue. D genes are given only for firm matches. Size is omitted from some rows. Given values are once, few, many or a class for expanded clones.

abundance	d_gene	len	v_gene	j_gene	CDR3nt	CDR3aa
-	TRBD2	16	TRBV28	TRBJ2-1	TGTGCCGCGGGAGGGGGGCCCACCCCCCTTAGGATGGGACAGTTCTTC	CAAGGGPTPLRMGQFF
-	TRBD1	15	TRBV19	TRBJ1-4	TGTGCCAGTAGTATCGGAGGGACAGAGTATGAAAAACTGTTTTTT	CASSIGGTEYEKLFF
-	-	16	TRBV6-4	TRBJ2-1	TGTGCCAGCACCCCCGAGGGGGGGGCATCCTACAATGAGCAGTTCTTC	CASTPEGGASYNEQFF
-	-	16	TRBV5-4	TRBJ2-3	TGTGCCAGCAGAATTAACAGCCCCCTTGGTACAGATACGCAGTATTTT	CASRINSPLGTDTQYF
once	-	15	TRBV4-2	TRBJ1-2	TGTGCCAGCAGCCAAGATGGGGGGACTAACTATGGCTACACCTTC	CASSQDGGTNYGYTF
-	-	14	TRBV3-1/TRBV3-2	TRBJ2-5	TGTGCCAGCAGCCAAGAATTAGGAGGGGAGACCCAGTACTTC	CASSQELGGETQYF
-	-	14	TRBV6-1	TRBJ1-5	TGTGCCAGCAGTGAACTAGGCAGAAATCAGCCCCAGCATTTT	CASSELGRNQPQHF
-	TRBD1	14	TRBV28	TRBJ1-1	TGTGCCAGCAGCCGAGACAGGGGGAACACTGAAGCTTTCTTT	CASSRDRGNTEAFF
-	TRBD2	16	TRBV9	TRBJ2-1	TGTGCCAGCAGCCCTAGCGGGAGACGCCTCTACAATGAGCAGTTCTTC	CASSPSGRRLYNEQFF
-	TRBD2	19	TRBV7-3	TRBJ2-6	TGTGCCAGCAGCACCCAGGGACTAGCGGCGCTTGGTGGGGCCAACGTCCTGACTTTC	CASSTQGLAALGGANVLTF
-	-	15	TRBV19	TRBJ2-2	TGTGCCAGTAGTAGGCGCGGGATGGACACCGGGGAGCTGTTTTTT	CASSRRGMDTGELFF
-	TRBD1	14	TRBV6-5	TRBJ2-5	TGTGCCAGCAGTCCCTCAGGGGGTGGAGAGACCCAGTACTTC	CASSPSGGGETQYF
-	TRBD1	14	TRBV7-2	TRBJ1-1	TGTGCCAGCAGCTTAGGACAGGGGAACACTGAAGCTTTCTTT	CASSLGQGNTEAFF
-	-	16	TRBV19	TRBJ1-5	TGTGCCAGTAGTTCAAGAGGACAGATAAGCAATCAGCCCCAGCATTTT	CASSSRGQISNQPQHF
-	-	16	TRBV30	TRBJ2-5	TGTGCCTGGAGTAGACCGATTCTAGGTCCCCGGGAGACCCAGTACTTC	CAWSRPILGPRETQYF
-	TRBD1	15	TRBV24-1	TRBJ2-7	TGTGCCACCAGTGACACCGGGACAGGTTCCTACGAGCAGTACTTC	CATSDTGTGSYEQYF
-	TRBD1	16	TRBV7-8	TRBJ1-6	TGTGCCAGCAGCTCGGACAGGGTACCGAATAATTCACCCCTCCACTTT	CASSSDRVPNNSPLHF
-	TRBD2	17	TRBV4-1	TRBJ2-1	TGCGCCAGCAGCGAAGACCCCCCTAGCGGGACTTACAATGAGCAGTTCTTC	CASSEDPPSGTYNEQFF
once	TRBD2	15	TRBV7-2	TRBJ2-1	TGTGCCAGCAGCAGACGACTAGCGGGGTACAATGAGCAGTTCTTC	CASSRRLAGYNEQFF
-	TRBD1	15	TRBV28	TRBJ2-5	TGTGCCAGCAGTGGAACCGGGACAGGGTCAGAGACCCAGTACTTC	CASSGTGTGSETQYF
once	-	13	TRBV7-3	TRBJ2-3	TGTGCCAGCAGCTTATACTCGTTAGATACGCAGTATTTT	CASSLYSLDTQYF
once	TRBD1	15	TRBV9	TRBJ1-4	TGTGCCAGCAGCCCCACCCGGGACAGGGGCGAAAAACTGTTTTTT	CASSPTRDRGEKLFF
-	TRBD1	15	TRBV2	TRBJ1-1	TGTGCCACGACTCAGTTCTCAGGGGGCGGGGGTGAAGCTTTCTTT	CATTQFSGGGGEAFF
-	TRBD1	13	TRBV11-2	TRBJ1-2	TGTGCCAGCAGCCCCGGACAGGACTATGGCTACACCTTC	CASSPGQDYGYTF
-	-	17	TRBV27	TRBJ1-2	TGTGCCAGCAGTTTAACTGACACCAGGGTTTCAGGCTATGGCTACACCTTC	CASSLTDTRVSGYGYTF
-	-	15	TRBV2	TRBJ1-4	TGTGCCAGCACACAGGGACGGCTGGGGCAGGAAAAACTGTTTTTT	CASTQGRLGQEKLFF
-	TRBD2	18	TRBV15	TRBJ2-2	TGTGCCACCAGCAGAGATATAGAGCTAGCGGTAAACACCGGGGAGCTGTTTTTT	CATSRDIELAVNTGELFF
once	TRBD1	15	TRBV19	TRBJ1-6	TGTGCCAGTAGTATATCCAGGGGGCGGAATTCACCCCTCCACTTT	CASSISRGRNSPLHF
-	-	15	TRBV7-2	TRBJ2-7	TGTGCCAGCAGCTTTACCGGGACAATTTCCTACGAGCAGTACTTC	CASSFTGTISYEQYF
many	-	14	TRBV11-3	TRBJ2-2	TGTGCCAGCAGCTTTTTAGCGGAGACCGGGGAGCTGTTTTTT	CASSFLAETGELFF
-	TRBD1	15	TRBV11-2	TRBJ1-2	TGTGCCAGCAGCTTAGGACAGACAGGGGTGTATGGCTACACCTTC	CASSLGQTGVYGYTF
-	-	13	TRBV12-3/TRBV12-4	TRBJ2-1	TGTGCCAGCAGTCCCACTCGTCACAATGAGCAGTTCTTC	CASSPTRHNEQFF
-	-	13	TRBV5-1	TRBJ2-5	TGCGCCAGCATTTTAGGGGTAGGAGAGACCCAGTACTTC	CASILGVGETQYF